The sequence of this T cell receptor beta chain was determined in a study of metastatic and nonmetastatic thyroid tumors (dated by TCRdb to the early 2020s). As for the study more broadly: The researchers compared repertoires between peripheral blood samples and tumor or nodule tissue samples from patients with malignant or benign thyroid disease.

From the cysteine up to the phenylalanine, the CDR3 has a length of 12 residues. Only the CDR3 DNA is retained, 36 bases long and in frame from the first base. The germline V gene yields MNHNS for CDR1 and SASEGT for CDR2. A word on this clone: What antigen it recognizes has not been identified. One junction end does not reproduce the germline sequence, and a read error may be involved.

Results the study describes overall, beyond this receptor: In both blood and tumor samples, malignant tumors were reported to have significantly higher TCR beta diversity than benign nodules.

Receptor amplification or capture employed PCR. The listed sequencing device is Illumina HiSeq 4000. High-throughput sequencing was used to profile the TCR beta-chain CDR3 region of each patient. On the authors' methods: CDR3 differences across clinicopathological groups were used to build a classifier for discriminating distant-metastatic papillary thyroid cancer patients. Repertoire diversity was assessed with the Shannon index, and tumor-blood repertoire similarity with the Morisita-Horn index. TCRdb passed the public sequencing reads through fastp at Q25 and MiXCR, retaining productive beta sequences. TCRdb, rather than the study authors, made the V and J calls. Across this sample there are approximately 12,000 clones, with about 33% seen only once. The ten largest clonotypes hold more than 10% of the sample. No treatment had been received by any patient before thyroid surgery. Using T-cell receptor beta sequencing, the researchers looked back retrospectively at clinical samples from patients, gathered between about 2012 and 2019.

The source material was tumor tissue. This TCR came from a female donor with papillary thyroid cancer or a benign thyroid nodule (not recorded which). Some clones in this sample may be carry-over from other donors' samples. This receptor chain uses TRBV6-1 and TRBJ2-1, with no confident D gene call. The nucleotide sequence reads as follows: TGTGCCAGCAGTGAAGCGCTGTGTGAGCACTTCTTC. Translated, this is CASSEALCEHFF.